This T cell receptor (beta chain) originates from a study of cytomegalovirus exposure and HLA in healthy donors. Across the whole study: Falling in the Caucasian-associated ancestry cluster were less than 85% of a few hundred genotyped donors.

Whole-study results and caveats: After further analysis at a later stage, 16,951 TCR beta sequences were associated with HLA alleles at 0.05 false discovery rate. Reportedly, HLA-A and HLA-B alleles of most subjects were accurately predicted from TCR beta.

The CDR3 is made up of 11 amino acids. V gave up 7 bases and J gave up 4 bases; unmatched junction bases: 4. Germline CDR1 SQVTM, CDR2 ANQGSEA. Only a few counts were recorded for this clone. The antigen is undetermined. The PCR had 60 Vbeta and 13 Jbeta primers. In the study's own analysis: There were about 88 million unique TCR beta chains by a later count, and approximately 11 million of them were shared. Sequencing used immunoSEQ multiplex PCR; TCRdb keeps in-frame clones, though not all of them. The DNA gave D and trimming, while V, J and clone size come from that table. The sample has roughly 13,000 clones, roughly 60% seen once.

Input material: PBMCs. The TCR comes from a woman in her 50s in good health and CMV-seropositive. The rearrangement joins TRBV29-1 to TRBJ2-7; TRBD1 aligns across 7 bases. CDR3 sequence reads: CSALQGYEQYF. The CDR3 DNA follows: TGCAGCGCTCTACAGGGGTACGAGCAGTACTTC.